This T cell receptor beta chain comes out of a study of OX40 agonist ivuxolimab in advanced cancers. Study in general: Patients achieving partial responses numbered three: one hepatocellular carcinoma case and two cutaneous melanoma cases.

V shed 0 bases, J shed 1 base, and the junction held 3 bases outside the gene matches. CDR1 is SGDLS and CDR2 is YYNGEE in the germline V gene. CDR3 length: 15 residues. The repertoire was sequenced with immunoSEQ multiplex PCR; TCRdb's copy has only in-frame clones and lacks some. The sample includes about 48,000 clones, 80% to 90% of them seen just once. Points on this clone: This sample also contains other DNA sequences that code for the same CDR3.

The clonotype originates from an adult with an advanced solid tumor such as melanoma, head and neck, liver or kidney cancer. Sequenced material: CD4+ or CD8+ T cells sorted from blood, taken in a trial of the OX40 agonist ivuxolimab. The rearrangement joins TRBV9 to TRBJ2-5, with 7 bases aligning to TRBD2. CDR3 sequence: CASSVVGGGQETQYF. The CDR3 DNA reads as TGTGCCAGCAGCGTAGTAGGCGGGGGCCAAGAGACCCAGTACTTC.